Following are 17 T cell receptor beta chains from one sample sequenced in a study of spatial heterogeneity in lung cancer. Time point defined: sample taken at primary tumor resection. Frozen PBMC, nontumor lung or tumor provided whole RNA, which was sequenced unsorted. A single record per CDR3 protein comes from TCRdb applying MiXCR to the 5' RACE reads. The sample holds some 83,000 distinct CDR3 sequences, more than 15% seen once. Material: PBMCs, obtained at surgery. The receptors come from a male donor with early-stage non-small cell lung cancer.

The chain is built from TRBV9 and TRBJ2-3; weak D call: TRBD1 (5 bases). V was cut by 2 bases and J by 1 base, with 8 bases left in between. The CDR3 is 14 residues long. CDR1 is SGDLS and CDR2 is YYNGEE in the germline V gene. The CDR3 sequence: CASSVQGGTDTQYF. The CDR3 coding sequence is TGTGCCAGCAGCGTCCAGGGTGGCACAGATACGCAGTATTTT.

This chain uses TRBV7-6 with TRBJ2-5; TRBD1 agrees at 8 bases. Germline CDR1 is SGHVS and CDR2 is FNYEAQ. The CDR3 is 16 amino acids. The junction had 8 bases not matched to a gene; V was cut back by 0 bases and J by 5 bases. The CDR3 spells CASSLAAGGAAETQYF. In DNA, the CDR3 is TGTGCCAGCAGCTTAGCCGCAGGGGGCGCGGCGGAGACCCAGTACTTC.

This clonotype was found a few times. The rearrangement uses TRBV7-2 and TRBJ1-2; D might be TRBD1 (6 bases). Germline V gene sequence: CDR1 SGHTA, CDR2 FQGNSA. This CDR3 has 16 residues. The germline V and J ends were trimmed by 0 bases and 8 bases, with 19 bases remaining between them. CDR3 DNA sequence: TGTGCCAGCAGCTTAGCGTTTGCAGGGGAAAGTGAAGGCTACACCTTC. Translating it yields CASSLAFAGESEGYTF.

This chain uses TRBV14 with TRBJ2-5; the match to TRBD1 covers 7 bases. V gave up 4 bases and J gave up 1 base; unmatched junction bases: 6. The germline V gene encodes CDR1 SGHDN and CDR2 FVKESK. The CDR3 runs 15 residues. The CDR3 region has the DNA TGTGCCAGCAGCCCACGGACAGGCCTCCAAGAGACCCAGTACTTC. Translating gives CASSPRTGLQETQYF.

This clonotype occurred a few times. As DNA, the CDR3 is TGTGCCAGCAGGGACGCACTGAAAGCTTTCTTT. Its protein product is CASRDALKAFF. J is TRBJ1-1 and V is TRBV6-5; D is undetermined. The CDR3 length is 11 residues. Germline V lookup: CDR1 MNHEY, CDR2 SVGAGI. Trimming stripped 6 bases from V and 9 bases from J, with 11 bases between.

In the case of this clonotype: Sequence at one end of the junction differs from germline and may be a read error. V gene TRBV6-2 or TRBV6-3 combines with J gene TRBJ2-1, with 8 bases identical to TRBD1. Germline V gene sequence: CDR1 MNHEY, CDR2 SVGEGT. There are 12 residues in the CDR3. CDR3 loop: CASTDPGTGQNF. As DNA, the CDR3 is TGTGCCAGCACCGACCCAGGGACAGGACAAAATTTC.

The chain uses TRBV29-1 and TRBJ2-5; perhaps TRBD1 as D (5 bases). The V end lost 2 bases, the J end lost 2 bases, and 12 bases lay between the germline ends. CDR3 length: 14 amino acids. Germline CDR1 SQVTM, CDR2 ANQGSEA. The CDR3 DNA follows: TGCAGCGTTGAAAGGATTAGGGGACAAGAGACCCAGTACTTC. Its translation is CSVERIRGQETQYF.

The gene calls are TRBV27 and TRBJ2-2; TRBD1 aligns across 7 bases. Germline lookup yields CDR1 MNHEY and CDR2 SMNVEV (reference sequence). V was pared by 4 bases and J by 3 bases, with 2 bases of the junction left unmatched. This CDR3 contains 14 residues. The CDR3 region has the DNA TGTGCCAGCAGTTACCAGGGGGACACCGGGGAGCTGTTTTTT. Translating gives CASSYQGDTGELFF.

This clonotype was picked up a small number of times. The CDR3 loop is CASSSSRDRVGGHEQFF. Here the CDR3 DNA reads TGTGCCAGCAGCTCGTCCCGGGACAGGGTCGGTGGCCATGAGCAGTTCTTC. The chain has TRBV11-2 and TRBJ2-1, with TRBD1 identical over 9 bases. This CDR3 contains 17 residues. Germline V gene data show CDR1 as SGHAT and CDR2 as FQNNGV. Unmatched junction bases numbered 15, after V lost 4 bases and J lost 8 bases. The full variable domain, completed using reference TRBV11-2 and TRBJ2-1, is EAGVAQSPRYKIIEKRQSVAFWCNPISGHATLYWYQQILGQGPKLLIQFQNNGVVDDSQLPKDRFSAERLKGVDSTLKIQPAKLEDSAVYLCASSSSRDRVGGHEQFFGPGTRLTVL.

Points on this clonotype: The germline gene is not matched at one end of the junction; a read error may be the cause. The chain joins TRBV5-1 to TRBJ2-5; 11 nucleotides align to TRBD1. The germline gives CDR1 SGHRS, CDR2 YFSETQ. The CDR3 contains 14 residues. CDR3 amino acids: CASSPGQGAETRYF. The DNA of the CDR3 is TGCGCCAGCAGCCCTGGACAGGGGGCTGAGACCCGGTACTTC.

This clonotype turned up a few times. This rearrangement joins TRBV20-1 to TRBJ1-1; the D gene is possibly TRBD1 (5 bases). In germline, CDR1 is DFQATT, CDR2 SNEGSKA (reference sequence). The CDR3 contains 14 residues. V gave up 7 bases and J gave up 0 bases, with 15 bases separating them. The CDR3 nucleotides are TGCAGTGTTCGAGGGGCTGACTTGAACACTGAAGCTTTCTTT. Its translation is CSVRGADLNTEAFF.

This clonotype was counted between two and nine times. This sequence joins TRBV20-1 and TRBJ2-7, with 7 nucleotides matching TRBD2. V lost 6 bases, J lost 0 bases, and 5 bases stayed unmatched. The length of the CDR3 is 13 residues. CDR1 and CDR2 from the germline V gene are DFQATT and SNEGSKA (reference sequence). Here the CDR3 reads CSAGAGRSYEQYF. CDR3 sequence (DNA): TGCAGTGCAGGAGCGGGGCGCTCCTACGAGCAGTACTTC.

V gene TRBV19 combines with J gene TRBJ2-6; D perhaps matches TRBD2 (6 bases). With 5 bases removed from V and 0 bases from J, the gap between germline ends came to 17 bases. Germline V CDR1 and CDR2: LNHDA, SQIVND (reference sequence). The CDR3 has 18 residues. In nucleotides, the CDR3 is TGTGCCAGTAGTTCCCGGGGAGGTCATAACTCTGGGGCCAACGTCCTGACTTTC. Amino acids: CASSSRGGHNSGANVLTF.

This clonotype was counted many times. The chain is built from TRBV28 and TRBJ1-5, with 9 bases lining up with TRBD1. CDR1 MDHEN and CDR2 SYDVKM come from the germline V gene. The CDR3 has 13 residues. The junction had 5 bases not matched to a gene; V was cut back by 8 bases and J by 6 bases. The CDR3 sequence: CASGYRGPQPQHF. The DNA of the CDR3 is TGTGCCAGCGGGTACAGGGGGCCTCAGCCCCAGCATTTT.

The rearrangement joins TRBV3-1 to TRBJ2-7; 8 bases fit TRBD2. Trimming removed 1 base from V and 7 bases from J; junction bases left unmatched: 12. Germline V CDR1 and CDR2: LGHDT, YNNKEL (reference sequence). The CDR3 is 16 amino acids. DNA of the CDR3: TGTGCCAGCAGCCAAGGAAGGTCAGTGGCGGGGGGAGAGCAGTACTTC. Protein product: CASSQGRSVAGGEQYF.

On this clonotype itself: Since the CDR3 does not end with the conserved phenylalanine or tryptophan, this likely comes from a read error. The V and J genes are TRBV6-6 and TRBJ1-5; D gene uncertain. Germline CDR1 MNHNY, CDR2 SVGAGI (reference sequence). This CDR3 has 14 residues. Between the trimmed V and J ends, which lost 6 bases and 9 bases, there was a span of 18 bases. The CDR3 DNA reads TGTGCCAGCAGCAGGTCCCCAGAGGGCCCGCCCCAGCATTCT. As protein: CASSRSPEGPPQHS.

This sequence joins TRBV20-1 and TRBJ1-1, with D hard to call. The CDR3 is made up of 12 amino acids. In germline, CDR1 is DFQATT, CDR2 SNEGSKA (reference sequence). Trimming took 6 bases from V and 2 from J, leaving 10 bases between them. The CDR3 DNA reads as TGCAGTGCCCCCAGGCAAAACACTGAAGCTTTCTTT. Translation gives CSAPRQNTEAFF.